The clone carrying this T cell receptor (beta chain) was counted ten times or more. The data originate from a study of T cells in Graves' hyperthyroidism and ophthalmopathy. Study details: Blood was drawn when the patient was first diagnosed and still untreated.

V trimming: 6 bases; J trimming: 3 bases; junction bases outside the gene matches: 12. The CDR3 extends over 17 amino acids. Germline V CDR1 and CDR2: KGHDR, SFDVKD. Authors of the study amplified TCR beta CDR3 regions from RNA transcripts. An initial round of RT-PCR targeting the TCR CDR3 relied on the HTBI primer set. TCRdb ran MiXCR on the multiplex PCR reads and lists one entry per CDR3 protein. Found here are 130,000 to 150,000 distinct CDR3 sequences, around 20% of them singletons; the top ten hold roughly 71%. The chain carries TRBV24-1 and TRBJ2-1; 8 nucleotides align to TRBD2. The receptor was isolated from a woman aged 45-65 years with Graves' hyperthyroidism that later progressed to Graves' ophthalmopathy. Material: blood. CDR3 bases: TGTGCCACCAGTCCAGGTGGAACCGGGACTAGCTACAATGAGCAGTTCTTC. Amino acid sequence: CATSPGGTGTSYNEQFF.